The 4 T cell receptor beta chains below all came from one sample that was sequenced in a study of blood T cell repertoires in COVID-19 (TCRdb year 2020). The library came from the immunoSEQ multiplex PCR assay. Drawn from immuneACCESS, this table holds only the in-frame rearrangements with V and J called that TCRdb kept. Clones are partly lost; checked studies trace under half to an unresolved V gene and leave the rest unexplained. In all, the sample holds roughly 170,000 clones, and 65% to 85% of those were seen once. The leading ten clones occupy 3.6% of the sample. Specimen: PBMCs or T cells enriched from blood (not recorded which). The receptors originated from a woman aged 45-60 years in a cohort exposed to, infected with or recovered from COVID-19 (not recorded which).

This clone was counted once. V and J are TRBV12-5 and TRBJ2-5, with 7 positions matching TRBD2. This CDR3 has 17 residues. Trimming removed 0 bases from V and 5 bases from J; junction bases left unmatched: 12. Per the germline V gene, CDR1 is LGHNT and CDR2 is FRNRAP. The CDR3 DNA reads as TGTGCTAGTGGTTTGGTAGGCGGGGGTGCCGATGGTGAGACCCAGTACTTC. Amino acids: CASGLVGGGADGETQYF.

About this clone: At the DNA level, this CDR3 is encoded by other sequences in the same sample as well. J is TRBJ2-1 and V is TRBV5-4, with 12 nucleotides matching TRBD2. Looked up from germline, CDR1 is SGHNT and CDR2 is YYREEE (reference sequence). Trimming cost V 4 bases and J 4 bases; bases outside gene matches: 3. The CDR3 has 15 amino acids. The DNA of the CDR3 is TGTGCCAGCAGCCCGGGACTAGCGGGTTACAATGAGCAGTTCTTC. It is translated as CASSPGLAGYNEQFF.

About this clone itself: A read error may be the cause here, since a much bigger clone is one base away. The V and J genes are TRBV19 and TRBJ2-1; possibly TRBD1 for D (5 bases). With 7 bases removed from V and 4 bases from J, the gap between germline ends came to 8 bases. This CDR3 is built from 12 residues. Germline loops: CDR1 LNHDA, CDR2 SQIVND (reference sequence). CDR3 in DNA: TGTGCCAGTACCGACAGATACAATGAGCAGTTCTTC. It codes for CASTDRYNEQFF.

In nucleotides, the CDR3 is TGTGCCAGCAGTTTAATTGCCGGGACTAGCGGGAGGCGGAACACCGGGGAGCTGTTTTTT. Its protein product is CASSLIAGTSGRRNTGELFF. The chain has TRBV27 and TRBJ2-2, with 15 nucleotides matching TRBD2. The CDR3 covers 20 residues. The germline CDR1 and CDR2 sequences are MNHEY and SMNVEV (reference sequence). J lost 1 base, V lost 2 bases, and 8 bases had no gene match.